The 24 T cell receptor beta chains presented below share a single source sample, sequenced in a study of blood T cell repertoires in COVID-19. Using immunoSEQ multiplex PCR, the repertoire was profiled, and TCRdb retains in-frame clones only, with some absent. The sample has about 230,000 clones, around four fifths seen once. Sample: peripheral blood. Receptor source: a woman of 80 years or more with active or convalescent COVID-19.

Here the CDR3 reads CASGLPYMNTEAFF. The CDR3, as DNA: TGTGCTAGTGGTTTGCCGTACATGAACACTGAAGCTTTCTTT. V and J are TRBV12-5 and TRBJ1-1; D is uncertain. The CDR3 extends over 14 amino acids. V lost 2 bases and J lost 0, with 7 bases in between. Germline V CDR1 and CDR2: LGHNT, FRNRAP.

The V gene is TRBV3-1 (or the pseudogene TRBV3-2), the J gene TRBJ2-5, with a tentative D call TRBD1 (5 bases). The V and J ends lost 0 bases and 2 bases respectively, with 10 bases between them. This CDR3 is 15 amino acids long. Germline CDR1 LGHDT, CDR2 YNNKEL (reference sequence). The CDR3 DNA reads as TGTGCCAGCAGCCAAGACAGGGTTTGGCAAGAGACCCAGTACTTC. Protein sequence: CASSQDRVWQETQYF.

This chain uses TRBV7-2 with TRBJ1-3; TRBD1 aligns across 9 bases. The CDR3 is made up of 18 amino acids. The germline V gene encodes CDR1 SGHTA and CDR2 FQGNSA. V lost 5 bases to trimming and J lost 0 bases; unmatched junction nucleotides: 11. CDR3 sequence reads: CASSIRGQGSHSGNTIYF. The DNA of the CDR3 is TGTGCCAGCAGCATAAGGGGACAGGGTTCCCACTCTGGAAACACCATATATTTT. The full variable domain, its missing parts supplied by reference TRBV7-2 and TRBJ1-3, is GAGVSQSPSNKVTEKGKDVELRCDPISGHTALYWYRQSLGQGLEFLIYFQGNSAPDKSGLPSDRFSAERTGGSVSTLTIQRTQQEDSAVYLCASSIRGQGSHSGNTIYFGEGSWLTVV.

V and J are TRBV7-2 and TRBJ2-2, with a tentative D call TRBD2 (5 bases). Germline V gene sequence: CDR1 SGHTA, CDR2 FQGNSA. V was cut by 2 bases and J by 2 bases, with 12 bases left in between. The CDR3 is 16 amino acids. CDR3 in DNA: TGTGCCAGCAGCTTAATTCCTAGCCTCAACACCGGGGAGCTGTTTTTT. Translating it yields CASSLIPSLNTGELFF.

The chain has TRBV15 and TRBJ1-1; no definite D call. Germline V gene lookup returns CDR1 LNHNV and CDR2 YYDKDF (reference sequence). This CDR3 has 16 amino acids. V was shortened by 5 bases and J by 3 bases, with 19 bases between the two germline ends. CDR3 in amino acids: CATSRTRDPRDTEAFF. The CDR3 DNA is TGTGCCACCAGCCGAACCCGAGACCCGAGGGACACTGAAGCTTTCTTT. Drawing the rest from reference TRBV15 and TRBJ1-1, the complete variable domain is DAMVIQNPRYQVTQFGKPVTLSCSQTLNHNVMYWYQQKSSQAPKLLFHYYDKDFNNEADTPDNFQSRRPNTSFCFLDIRSPGLGDTAMYLCATSRTRDPRDTEAFFGQGTRLTVV.

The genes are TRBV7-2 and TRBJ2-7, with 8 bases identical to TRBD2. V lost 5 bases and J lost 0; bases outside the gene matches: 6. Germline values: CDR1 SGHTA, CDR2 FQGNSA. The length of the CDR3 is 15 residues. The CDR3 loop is CASSRSGTSSYEQYF. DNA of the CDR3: TGTGCCAGCAGCCGCTCCGGGACTAGCTCCTACGAGCAGTACTTC.

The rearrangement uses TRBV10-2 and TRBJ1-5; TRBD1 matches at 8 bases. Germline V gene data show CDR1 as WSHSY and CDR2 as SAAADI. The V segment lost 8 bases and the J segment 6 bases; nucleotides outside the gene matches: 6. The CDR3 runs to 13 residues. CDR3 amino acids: CASATGESQPQHF. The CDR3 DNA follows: TGCGCCAGCGCGACAGGGGAAAGTCAGCCCCAGCATTTT.

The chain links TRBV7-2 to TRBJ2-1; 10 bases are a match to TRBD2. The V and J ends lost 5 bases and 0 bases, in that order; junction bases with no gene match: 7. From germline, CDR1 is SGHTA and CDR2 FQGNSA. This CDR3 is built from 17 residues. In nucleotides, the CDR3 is TGTGCCAGCAGCCGCAGCGTAGCGGGAGGCTCCTACAATGAGCAGTTCTTC. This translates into CASSRSVAGGSYNEQFF.

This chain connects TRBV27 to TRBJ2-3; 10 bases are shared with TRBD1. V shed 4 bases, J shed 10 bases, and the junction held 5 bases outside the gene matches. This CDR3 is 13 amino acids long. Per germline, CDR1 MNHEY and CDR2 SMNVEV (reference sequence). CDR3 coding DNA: TGTGCCAGCAGTTCCGACAGGGGGCGTCCGCAGTATTTT. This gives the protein CASSSDRGRPQYF.

Here the CDR3 reads CATRLAGSYEQYF. The CDR3 region has the DNA TGCGCCACCCGACTAGCGGGGTCCTACGAGCAGTACTTC. V gene TRBV5-1 combines with J gene TRBJ2-7; 11 nucleotides align to TRBD2. Germline V gives CDR1 SGHRS, CDR2 YFSETQ. The CDR3 length is 13 residues. V lost 9 bases, J lost 1 base, and 3 bases stayed unmatched. Based on the CDR3 plus reference TRBV5-1 and TRBJ2-7, the full variable domain is KAGVTQTPRYLIKTRGQQVTLSCSPISGHRSVSWYQQTPGQGLQFLFEYFSETQRNKGNFPGRFSGRQFSNSRSEMNVSTLELGDSALYLCATRLAGSYEQYFGPGTRLTVT.

The CDR3 sequence: CASSTRVLTYNEQFF. CDR3 nucleotide sequence: TGTGCCAGCAGCACGAGGGTTCTGACCTACAATGAGCAGTTCTTC. The chain joins TRBV7-2 to TRBJ2-1, with D maybe TRBD2 (5 bases). V lost 5 bases to trimming and J lost 2 bases, with 13 bases between them. CDR3 length: 15 residues. Germline CDR1 reads SGHTA; CDR2 reads FQGNSA.

The CDR3 bases are TGTGCCAGCAGCCCGATGGGACTAGCGGGAAGTGAGCAGTTCTTC. This sequence encodes CASSPMGLAGSEQFF. V usage is TRBV7-9 and J usage is TRBJ2-1, with TRBD2 matching 13 bases. CDR1 SEHNR and CDR2 FQNEAQ come from the germline V gene (reference sequence). This CDR3 is built from 15 residues. The trim removed 5 bases at V and 9 bases at J, leaving 7 bases unmatched.

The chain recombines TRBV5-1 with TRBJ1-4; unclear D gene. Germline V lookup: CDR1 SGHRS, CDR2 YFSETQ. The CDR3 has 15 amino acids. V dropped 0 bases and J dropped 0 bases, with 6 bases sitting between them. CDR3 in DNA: TGCGCCAGCAGCTTGGTTACTGCAACTAATGAAAAACTGTTTTTT. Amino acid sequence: CASSLVTATNEKLFF.

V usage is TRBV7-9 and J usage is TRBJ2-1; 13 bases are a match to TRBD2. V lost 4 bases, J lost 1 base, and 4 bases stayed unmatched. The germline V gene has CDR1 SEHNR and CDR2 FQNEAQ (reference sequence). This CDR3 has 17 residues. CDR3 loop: CASSSGLAGVSYNEQFF. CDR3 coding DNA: TGTGCCAGCAGCTCCGGACTAGCGGGAGTTTCCTACAATGAGCAGTTCTTC. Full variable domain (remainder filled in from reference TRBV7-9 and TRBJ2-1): DTGVSQNPRHKITKRGQNVTFRCDPISEHNRLYWYRQTLGQGPEFLTYFQNEAQLEKSRLLSDRFSAERPKGSFSTLEIQRTEQGDSAMYLCASSSGLAGVSYNEQFFGPGTRLTVL.

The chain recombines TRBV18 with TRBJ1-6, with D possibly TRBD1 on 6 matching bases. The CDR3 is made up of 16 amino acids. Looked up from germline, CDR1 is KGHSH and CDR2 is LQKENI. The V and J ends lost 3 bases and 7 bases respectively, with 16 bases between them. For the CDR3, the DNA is TGTGCCAGCTCACCTTCCAGAGGGGGGGTGAATTCACCCCTCCACTTT. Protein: CASSPSRGGVNSPLHF.

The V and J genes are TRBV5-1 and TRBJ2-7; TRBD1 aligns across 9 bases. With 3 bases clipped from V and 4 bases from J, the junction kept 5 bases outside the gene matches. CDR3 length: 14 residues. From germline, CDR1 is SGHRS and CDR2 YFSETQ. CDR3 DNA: TGCGCCAGCAGCTACACAGGGGGCCGGTACGAGCAGTACTTC. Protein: CASSYTGGRYEQYF.

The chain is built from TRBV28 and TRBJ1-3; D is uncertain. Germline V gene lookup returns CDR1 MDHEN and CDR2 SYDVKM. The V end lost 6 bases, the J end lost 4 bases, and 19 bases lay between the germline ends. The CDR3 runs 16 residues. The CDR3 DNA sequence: TGTGCCAGCAGCCTGAATCAGGAAAATTTGGGAAACACCATATATTTT. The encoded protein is CASSLNQENLGNTIYF.

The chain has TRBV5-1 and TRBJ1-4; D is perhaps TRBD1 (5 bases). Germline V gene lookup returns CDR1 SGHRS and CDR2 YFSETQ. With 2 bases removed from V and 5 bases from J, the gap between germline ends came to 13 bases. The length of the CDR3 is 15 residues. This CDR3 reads CASSFQEGSNEKLFF. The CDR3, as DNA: TGCGCCAGCAGCTTCCAGGAGGGGTCAAATGAAAAACTGTTTTTT.

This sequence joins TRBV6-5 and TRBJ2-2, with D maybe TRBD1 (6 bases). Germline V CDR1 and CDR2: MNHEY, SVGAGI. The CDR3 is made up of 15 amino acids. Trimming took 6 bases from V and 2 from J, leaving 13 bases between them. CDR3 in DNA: TGTGCCAGCAGGCGAAACAGGGTCAACACCGGGGAGCTGTTTTTT. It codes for CASRRNRVNTGELFF.

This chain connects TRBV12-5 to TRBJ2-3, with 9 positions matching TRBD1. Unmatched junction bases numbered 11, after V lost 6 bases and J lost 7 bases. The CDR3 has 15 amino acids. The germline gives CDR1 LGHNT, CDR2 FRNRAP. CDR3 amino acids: CASGETGGNRYTQYF. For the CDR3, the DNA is TGTGCTAGTGGGGAGACAGGGGGGAATAGATATACGCAGTATTTT.

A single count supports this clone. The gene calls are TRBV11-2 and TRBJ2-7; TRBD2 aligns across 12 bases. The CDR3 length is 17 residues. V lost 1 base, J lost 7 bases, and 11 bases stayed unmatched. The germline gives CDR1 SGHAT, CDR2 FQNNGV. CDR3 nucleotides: TGTGCCAGCAGCTTAGGGACTAGCGGGAATAGGGCGCGGGAGCAGTACTTC. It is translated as CASSLGTSGNRAREQYF. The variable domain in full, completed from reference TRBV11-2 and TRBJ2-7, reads EAGVAQSPRYKIIEKRQSVAFWCNPISGHATLYWYQQILGQGPKLLIQFQNNGVVDDSQLPKDRFSAERLKGVDSTLKIQPAKLEDSAVYLCASSLGTSGNRAREQYFGPGTRLTVT.

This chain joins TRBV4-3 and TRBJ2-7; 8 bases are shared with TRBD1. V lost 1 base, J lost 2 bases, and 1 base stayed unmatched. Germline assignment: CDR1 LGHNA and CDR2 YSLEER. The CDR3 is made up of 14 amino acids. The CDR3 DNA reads TGCGCCAGCAGCCAAGCACAGGGGGCCTACGAGCAGTACTTC. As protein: CASSQAQGAYEQYF.

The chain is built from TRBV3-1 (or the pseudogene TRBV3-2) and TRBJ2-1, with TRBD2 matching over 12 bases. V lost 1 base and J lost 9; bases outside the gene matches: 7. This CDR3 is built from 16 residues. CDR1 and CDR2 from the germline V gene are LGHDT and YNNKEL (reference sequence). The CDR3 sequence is CASSQVRLAGEGEQFF. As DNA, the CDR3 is TGTGCCAGCAGCCAAGTTCGACTAGCGGGAGAGGGTGAGCAGTTCTTC.

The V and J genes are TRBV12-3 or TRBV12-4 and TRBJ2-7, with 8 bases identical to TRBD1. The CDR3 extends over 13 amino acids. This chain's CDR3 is CGSRGPFSYEQYF. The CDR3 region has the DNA TGTGGAAGCAGGGGGCCGTTCTCCTACGAGCAGTACTTC.